This TCR beta chain is from a study of blood T cell repertoires in COVID-19. In the study overall: Collection of acute and convalescent COVID-19 samples took place in the United States, Italy and Spain. The analysed material was cDNA or gDNA that came from T cells, B-cell-depleted T cells, or PBMCs.

In the authors' workflow: Reference gene primer amplification gave nucleated cell count estimates. Here immunoSEQ multiplex PCR was the method, and the copy in TCRdb shows in-frame clones only, minus some. D and trimming come from the DNA, and the V and J calls and clone size come from that table. Here the sample spans under 40,000 clones, approximately 91% being singletons. CDR1 and CDR2 from the germline V gene are MNHEY and SVGAGI. With 2 bases removed from V and 4 bases from J, the gap between germline ends came to 11 bases. This CDR3 is 14 amino acids long. The specimen sequenced was peripheral blood. This chain connects TRBV6-5 to TRBJ1-1; D may be TRBD1 (5 bases). This TCR derives from a man between 60 and 75 years old with active or convalescent COVID-19. The CDR3 protein is CASSYLGRATEAFF. The CDR3 DNA reads as TGTGCCAGCAGTTACCTAGGCAGGGCCACTGAAGCTTTCTTT.